This T cell receptor beta chain was profiled in a study of T cell responses to AZD1222 COVID-19 vaccine. Study information: Second doses that came at about 4 or about 12 weeks were put together. Study-wide findings and caveats: The repertoires were collected only after the peak T cell response.

Repertoires were generated with immunoSEQ multiplex PCR, while TCRdb's copy carries only in-frame clones and drops some. The data show 75,000 to 100,000 clones, roughly 92% seen once. To note about this clone: No antigen is known for it.

Trimming removed 3 bases from V and 2 bases from J, with 10 bases in between. The CDR3 is made up of 14 amino acids. Germline CDR1 is LNHDA and CDR2 is SQIVND (reference sequence). The V gene is TRBV19, the J gene TRBJ1-2; D remains ambiguous. The sequence came from an adult in good health. Sample: peripheral blood, taken on day 0 of AZD1222 vaccination. The DNA of the CDR3 is TGTGCCAGTAGTATCACAGTGGTAAACTATGGCTACACCTTC. It specifies CASSITVVNYGYTF. Variable domain in full (rest from reference TRBV19 and TRBJ1-2): DGGITQSPKYLFRKEGQNVTLSCEQNLNHDAMYWYRQDPGQGLRLIYYSQIVNDFQKGDIAEGYSVSREKKESFPLTVTSAQKNPTAFYLCASSITVVNYGYTFGSGTRLTVV.